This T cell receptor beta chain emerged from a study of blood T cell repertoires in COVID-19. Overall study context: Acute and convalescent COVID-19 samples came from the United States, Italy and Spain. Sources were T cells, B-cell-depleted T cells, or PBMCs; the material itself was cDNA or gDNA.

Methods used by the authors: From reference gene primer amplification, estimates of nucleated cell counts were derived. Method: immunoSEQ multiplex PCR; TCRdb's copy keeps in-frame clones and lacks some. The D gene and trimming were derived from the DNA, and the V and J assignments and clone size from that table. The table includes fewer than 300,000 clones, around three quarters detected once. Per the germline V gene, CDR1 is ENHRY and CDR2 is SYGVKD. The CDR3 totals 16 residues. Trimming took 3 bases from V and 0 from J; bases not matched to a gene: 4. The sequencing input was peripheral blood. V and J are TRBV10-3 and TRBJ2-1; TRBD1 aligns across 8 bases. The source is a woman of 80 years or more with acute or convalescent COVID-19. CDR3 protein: CAISDLTGASYNEQFF. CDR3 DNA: TGTGCCATCAGTGACCTGACAGGGGCCTCCTACAATGAGCAGTTCTTC.